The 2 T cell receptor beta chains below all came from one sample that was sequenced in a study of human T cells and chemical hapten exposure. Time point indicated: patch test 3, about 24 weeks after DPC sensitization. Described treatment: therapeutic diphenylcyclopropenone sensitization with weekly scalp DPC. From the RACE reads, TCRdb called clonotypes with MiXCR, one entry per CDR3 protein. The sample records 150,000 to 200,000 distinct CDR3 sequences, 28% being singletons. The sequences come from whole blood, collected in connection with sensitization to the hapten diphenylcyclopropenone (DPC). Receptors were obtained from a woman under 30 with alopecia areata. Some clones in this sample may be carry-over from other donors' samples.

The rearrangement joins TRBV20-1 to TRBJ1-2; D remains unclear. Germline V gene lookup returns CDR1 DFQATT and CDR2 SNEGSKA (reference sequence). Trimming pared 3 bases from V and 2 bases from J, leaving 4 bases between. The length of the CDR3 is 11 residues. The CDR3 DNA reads TGCAGTGCTAGGGAAAACTATGGCTACACCTTC. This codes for CSARENYGYTF.

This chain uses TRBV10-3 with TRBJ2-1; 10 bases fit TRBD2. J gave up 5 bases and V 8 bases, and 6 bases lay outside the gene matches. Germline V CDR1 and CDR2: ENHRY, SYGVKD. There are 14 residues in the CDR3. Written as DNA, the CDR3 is TGTGCCATCGGTCCGGGACTAGCGCACAATGAGCAGTTCTTC. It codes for CAIGPGLAHNEQFF.